This TCR beta chain stems from a study of glioma-infiltrating T cells after dendritic cell vaccination. The V and J ends lost 4 bases and 5 bases, in that order; junction bases with no gene match: 12. Per the germline V gene, CDR1 is SGHTS and CDR2 is YDEGEE. This CDR3 is built from 15 residues. The protocol was immunoSEQ multiplex PCR, while the TCRdb copy is restricted to in-frame clones and leaves out a portion. Here the sample spans about 90,000 clones, around 83% being singletons. Described time point: after dendritic cell vaccination, including at tumor progression/relapse. The sequence was collected from a human donor with glioblastoma. This sequence joins TRBV5-8 and TRBJ2-7, with TRBD1 matching 7 bases. The specimen was blood, collected after dendritic cell vaccination. The CDR3 sequence is CASSRSPGQTNEQYF. CDR3 nucleotides: TGTGCCAGCAGCCGGAGTCCGGGACAGACGAACGAGCAGTACTTC.